The clone carrying this TCR beta chain came up a few times. In germline, CDR1 is KGHSY, CDR2 FQNENV. The CDR3 contains 17 residues. The ends lost 5 bases at V and 1 base at J; junction bases unmatched: 11. The repertoire was sequenced with immunoSEQ multiplex PCR; TCRdb's copy has only in-frame clones and lacks some. The sample holds some 150,000 clones; roughly 80% are singletons and the top ten take roughly 6.2%. This record belongs to a study of blood T cell repertoires in COVID-19. The rearrangement links TRBV16 to TRBJ1-5, with 7 bases that match TRBD1. The clonotype originates from a woman between 40 and 50 years old who had recovered from COVID-19. The sequencing input was PBMCs or T cells enriched from blood (not recorded which). CDR3 DNA sequence: TGTGCCAGCAGCTCAATATTAGGGGGCGAAAGCAATCAGCCCCAGCATTTT. Protein sequence: CASSSILGGESNQPQHF.